This is a list of T cell receptor beta chains from one sample in a study of blood T cell repertoires in COVID-19. Using immunoSEQ multiplex PCR, the repertoire was profiled, and TCRdb retains in-frame clones only, with some absent. The data show over 300,000 clones, with around 80% seen just once and approximately 1.2% held by the top ten. The sample was peripheral blood. The receptors were gathered from a woman aged 45-65 years with acute or convalescent COVID-19. Both conserved end residues are part of each CDR3. Fields, in order: D gene, J gene, V gene, clone size, CDR3 DNA, CDR3 protein. D genes are given only for firm matches. Expanded clones are given a class, and other clones once, few, many or no size at all.

NA | TRBJ1-2 | TRBV6-5 | NA | TGTGCCAGCAGCGTCTCCACAGGGTATGGCTACACCTTC | CASSVSTGYGYTF
TRBD2 | TRBJ2-2 | TRBV4-3 | NA | TGCGCCAGCAGCCGAGTTGCGGGAGGCACCGGGGAGCTGTTTTTT | CASSRVAGGTGELFF
NA | TRBJ1-2 | TRBV5-6 | few | TGTGCCAGCAGCTTGGATCTGGCCCCCTATGGCTACACCTTC | CASSLDLAPYGYTF
TRBD2 | TRBJ2-3 | TRBV7-7 | once | TGTGCCAGCAGCCCCGTTAGCGGGAGAGGGGCAGATACGCAGTATTTT | CASSPVSGRGADTQYF
NA | TRBJ2-2 | TRBV6-4 | few | TGTGCCAGCAGGGACCGACGGCGGCAGCCGAACACCGGGGAGCTGTTTTTT | CASRDRRRQPNTGELFF
NA | TRBJ1-3 | TRBV30 | NA | TGTGCCTGGAGTGTACAGGACTCTGGAAACACCATATATTTT | CAWSVQDSGNTIYF
NA | TRBJ2-7 | TRBV9 | NA | TGTGCCAGCAGCTCGGGACATGCCTACGAGCAGTACTTC | CASSSGHAYEQYF
TRBD1 | TRBJ1-6 | TRBV28 | NA | TGTGCCAGCAGTCCCACCGGGACAGTTTATTCACCCCTCCACTTT | CASSPTGTVYSPLHF
TRBD1 | TRBJ1-1 | TRBV19 | NA | TGTGCCAGTAGTAGAGAGGTGGGACAGGCTTTCTTT | CASSREVGQAFF
NA | TRBJ1-3 | TRBV6-6 | NA | TGTGCCAGCACCCTGCAGGCCTACTCTGGAAACACCATATATTTT | CASTLQAYSGNTIYF
NA | TRBJ1-5 | TRBV5-6 | NA | TGTGCCAGCACCCTGGGTGGGCTGTATAGCAATCAGCCCCAGCATTTT | CASTLGGLYSNQPQHF
NA | TRBJ1-4 | TRBV5-4 | NA | TGTGCCAGCAGCTTGGGGACCCCAGGGACTACTAATGAAAAACTGTTTTTT | CASSLGTPGTTNEKLFF
NA | TRBJ1-6 | TRBV4-3 | NA | TGCGCCAGCAGCCAAGTCACGAAGTCTAGGAATTCACCCCTCCACTTT | CASSQVTKSRNSPLHF
TRBD2 | TRBJ2-3 | TRBV2 | NA | TGTGCCAGCGACGGGGGGGAGGGTACGCAGTATTTT | CASDGGEGTQYF
NA | TRBJ2-3 | TRBV6-4 | once | TGTGCCAGCAGTGACTCGCCAGGGCGAGATACGCAGTATTTT | CASSDSPGRDTQYF